The clone carrying this T cell receptor beta chain was picked up a small number of times. What it recognizes is unknown. The data belong to a study of T cell repertoires in cytomegalovirus infection. As for the study in general: Carrying CMV and the relevant HLA type showed in public TCR beta signatures.

TCRdb redid the calling of the reads with MiXCR, one entry per CDR3 protein. The sample lists about 920,000 distinct CDR3 sequences; 25% to 40% were seen once. The clonotype was recovered from a human donor in good health (CMV status not recorded). Some clones in this sample may be carry-over from other donors' samples. The starting material was cultured CD8+ T cells from PBMCs, obtained from culture after CMV antigen stimulation.

The CDR3 DNA sequence: TGTGCCAGCAGTTTAAAACTAGCGGGGAGGACCTACGAGCAGTACGTC. Translating gives CASSLKLAGRTYEQYV. V gene TRBV28 combines with J gene TRBJ2-7, with 10 bases identical to TRBD2. V gave up 2 bases and J gave up 2 bases; unmatched junction bases: 6. This CDR3 spans 16 amino acids. Germline CDR1 MDHEN, CDR2 SYDVKM.